This T cell receptor beta chain comes out of a study of blood T cells in healthy people across ages. Alongside a J-beta primer mix, a sample-barcoded 5' primer served in a second PCR lasting about 7 to 11 cycles. One entry per CDR3 protein, called by TCRdb with MiXCR from the 5' RACE reads. The sample yields more than 450,000 distinct CDR3 sequences, roughly a quarter seen once. The CDR3 loop spans 15 amino acids. Per germline, CDR1 DFQATT and CDR2 SNEGSKA (reference sequence). These same data were also listed under a study on T cells of mothers and their children.

The sequenced sample was blood. The clonotype was recovered from a boy younger than 10 in good health. V usage is TRBV20-1 and J usage is TRBJ2-5; 10 bases are a match to TRBD2. The end of the DNA fits TRBJ2-1 better, so the J call may be wrong. The CDR3 here is CSAREASGGWDEQFF. The CDR3 DNA is TGCAGTGCTAGAGAGGCTAGCGGGGGCTGGGATGAGCAGTTCTTC.